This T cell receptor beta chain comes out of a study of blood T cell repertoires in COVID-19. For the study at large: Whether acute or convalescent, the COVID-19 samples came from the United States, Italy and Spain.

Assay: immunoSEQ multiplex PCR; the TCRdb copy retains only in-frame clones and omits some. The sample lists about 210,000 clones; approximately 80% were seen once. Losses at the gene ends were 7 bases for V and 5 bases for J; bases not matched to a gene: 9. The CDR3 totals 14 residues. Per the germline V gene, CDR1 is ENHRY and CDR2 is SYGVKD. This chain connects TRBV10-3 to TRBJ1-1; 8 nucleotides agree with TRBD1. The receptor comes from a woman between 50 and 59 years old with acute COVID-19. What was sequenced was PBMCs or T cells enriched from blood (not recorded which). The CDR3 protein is CAITPGGGGTEAFF. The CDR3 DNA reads TGTGCCATCACCCCAGGGGGCGGAGGGACTGAAGCTTTCTTT.